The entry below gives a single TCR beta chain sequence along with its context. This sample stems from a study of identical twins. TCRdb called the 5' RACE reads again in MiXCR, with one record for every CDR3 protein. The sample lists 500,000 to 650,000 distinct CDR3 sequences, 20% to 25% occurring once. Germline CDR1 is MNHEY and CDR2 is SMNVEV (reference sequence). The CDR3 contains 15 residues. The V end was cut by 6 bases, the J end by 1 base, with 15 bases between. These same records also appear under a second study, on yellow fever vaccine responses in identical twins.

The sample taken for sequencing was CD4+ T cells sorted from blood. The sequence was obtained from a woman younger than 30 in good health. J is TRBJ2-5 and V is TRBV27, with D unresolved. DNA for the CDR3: TGTGCCAGCAGCCAAAACAAATGGGCCCAAGAGACCCAGTACTTC. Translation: CASSQNKWAQETQYF.